Here is one TCR beta chain with its context. Its antigen is as yet unknown. Germline loops: CDR1 LGHNT, CDR2 FRNRAP. The J segment lost 4 bases and the V segment lost 5 bases, leaving 4 bases of the junction unmatched. The CDR3 covers 16 residues. This sample was included in a study of CD8 T cell repertoires and HIV-1 epitope variants. Profiled with immunoSEQ multiplex PCR; TCRdb holds only in-frame clones, not every one. The table records roughly 4,200 clones, 68% of them present only once. V and J are TRBV12-5 and TRBJ2-2; 13 bases map to TRBD2. The specimen was cultured CD8+ T cells derived from PBMCs. This TCR came from a male donor with HIV. The CDR3 loop is CASGLGLAGATGELFF. In DNA, the CDR3 is TGTGCTAGTGGTCTAGGACTAGCGGGAGCCACCGGGGAGCTGTTTTTT.